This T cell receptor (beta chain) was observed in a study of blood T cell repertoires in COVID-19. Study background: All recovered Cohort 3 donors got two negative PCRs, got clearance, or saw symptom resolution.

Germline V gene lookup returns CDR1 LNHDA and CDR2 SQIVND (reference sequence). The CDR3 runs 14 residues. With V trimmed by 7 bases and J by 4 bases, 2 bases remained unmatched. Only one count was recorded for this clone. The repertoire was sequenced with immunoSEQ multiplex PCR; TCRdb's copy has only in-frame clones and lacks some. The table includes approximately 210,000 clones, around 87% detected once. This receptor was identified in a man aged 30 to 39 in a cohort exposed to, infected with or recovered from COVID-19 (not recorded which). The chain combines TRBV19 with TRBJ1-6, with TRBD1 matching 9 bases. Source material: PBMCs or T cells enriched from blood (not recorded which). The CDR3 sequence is CASTGTGYNSPLHF. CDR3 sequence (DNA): TGTGCCAGTACCGGGACAGGGTATAATTCACCCCTCCACTTT. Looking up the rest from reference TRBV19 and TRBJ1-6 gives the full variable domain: DGGITQSPKYLFRKEGQNVTLSCEQNLNHDAMYWYRQDPGQGLRLIYYSQIVNDFQKGDIAEGYSVSREKKESFPLTVTSAQKNPTAFYLCASTGTGYNSPLHFGNGTRLTVT.